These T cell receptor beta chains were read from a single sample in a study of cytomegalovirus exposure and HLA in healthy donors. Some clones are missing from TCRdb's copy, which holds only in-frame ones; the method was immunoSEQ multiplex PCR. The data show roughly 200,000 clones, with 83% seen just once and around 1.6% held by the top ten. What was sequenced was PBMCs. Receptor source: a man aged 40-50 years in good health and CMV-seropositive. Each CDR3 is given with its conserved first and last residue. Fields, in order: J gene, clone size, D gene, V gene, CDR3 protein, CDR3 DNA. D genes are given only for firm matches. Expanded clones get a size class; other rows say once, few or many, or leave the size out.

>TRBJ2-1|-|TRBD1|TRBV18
CASSPTGANEQFF
TGTGCCAGCTCACCAACAGGGGCCAATGAGCAGTTCTTC
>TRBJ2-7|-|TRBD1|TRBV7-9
CASSPRDRDREQYF
TGTGCCAGCAGCCCAAGGGACAGGGATCGGGAGCAGTACTTC
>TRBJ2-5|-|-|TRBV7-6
CASSPSGSRQETQYF
TGTGCCAGCAGCCCCAGTGGGAGTAGACAAGAGACCCAGTACTTC
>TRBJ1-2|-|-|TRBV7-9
CASSPRGTNYGYTF
TGTGCCAGCAGCCCCCGGGGGACTAACTATGGCTACACCTTC
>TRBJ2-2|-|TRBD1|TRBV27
CASSLGQGSWITGELFF
TGTGCCAGCAGTTTAGGACAGGGAAGTTGGATCACCGGGGAGCTGTTTTTT
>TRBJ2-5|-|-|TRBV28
CASRPQGRSETQYF
TGTGCCAGCAGACCACAGGGTAGATCGGAGACCCAGTACTTC
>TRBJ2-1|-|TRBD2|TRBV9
CASSLGLVNEQFF
TGTGCCAGCAGCCTGGGACTAGTCAATGAGCAGTTCTTC
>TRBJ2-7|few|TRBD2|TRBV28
CASTYSGAYEQYF
TGTGCCAGCACCTATAGCGGGGCCTACGAGCAGTACTTC
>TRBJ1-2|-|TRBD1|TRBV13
CASSLNRGGYGYTF
TGTGCCAGCAGCTTGAACAGGGGAGGTTACGGCTACACCTTC
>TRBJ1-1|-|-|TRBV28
CASSTLSGAFF
TGTGCCAGCAGTACCCTGAGCGGAGCTTTCTTT
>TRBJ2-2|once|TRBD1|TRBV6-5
CASEKGQGDTGELFF
TGTGCCAGCGAAAAGGGACAGGGGGACACCGGGGAGCTGTTTTTT
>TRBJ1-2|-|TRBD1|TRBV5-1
CASSLVRDRRDGYTF
TGCGCCAGCAGCTTGGTTCGGGACAGGCGGGATGGCTACACCTTC
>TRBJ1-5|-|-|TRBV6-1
CASSAGTGGLRNQPQHF
TGTGCCAGCAGTGCCGGGACGGGGGGGCTTAGGAATCAGCCCCAGCATTTT
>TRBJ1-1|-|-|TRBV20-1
CSAGAAFF
TGCAGTGCAGGGGCGGCTTTCTTT
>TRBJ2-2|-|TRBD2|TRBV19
CASREASGRVNTGELFF
TGTGCCAGTAGGGAGGCGAGCGGGAGGGTGAACACCGGGGAGCTGTTTTTT
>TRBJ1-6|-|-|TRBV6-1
CASSDLTYNSPLHF
TGTGCCAGCAGCGACTTAACCTATAATTCACCCCTCCACTTT
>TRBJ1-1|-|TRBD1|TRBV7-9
CASRTQGANTEAFF
TGTGCCAGCAGAACACAGGGGGCCAACACTGAAGCTTTCTTT
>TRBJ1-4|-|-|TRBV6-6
CASSYSQATNEKLFF
TGTGCCAGCAGTTACTCCCAGGCAACTAATGAAAAACTGTTTTTT
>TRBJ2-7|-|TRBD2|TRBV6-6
CASSSPGLVNYEQYF
TGTGCCAGCAGTTCACCGGGACTAGTTAACTACGAGCAGTACTTC
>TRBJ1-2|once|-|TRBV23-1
CASSRQDHYGYTF
TGCGCCAGCTCACGGCAGGATCATTATGGCTACACCTTC